This record concerns one TCR beta chain sequence. Its recognized antigen is unknown. Within one base of it there is no much larger clone, and no base qualities were kept. This sample is part of a study of T cell repertoires in cytomegalovirus infection (dated by TCRdb to the late 2010s). Concerning the study at large: The peptide stimulations were aimed at well-studied HLA-B-restricted epitopes as well as recently identified HLA-C-restricted CMV epitopes, whose presentation resists viral immunomodulation. Because public TCR beta signatures pointed to carriage of CMV infection together with the matching HLA type, the HLA type of each donor mattered for the analysis. Broader findings and caveats from the paper: In the ex vivo response, HLA-C-restricted CMV-specific TCR beta clonotypes were dominant, and in two of eight donors the single most frequent clonotype came from this HLA-C-restricted group. In both this cohort and an independent cohort of several hundred donors, the cumulative frequency of public TCR beta family members distinguished carriers of CMV infection plus the relevant HLA type.

TCRdb names Illumina HiSeq 1500 as the instrument used. TCRdb reworked the public reads: Q25 trimming with fastp, MiXCR clone assembly, productive beta chains retained. All rows with the same CDR3 protein become a single entry with the most common DNA and genes. The sample records 200,000 or so distinct CDR3 sequences, 35% to 40% of which are singletons. The ten largest clones add up to around 64% of the sample. Explained via the paper, the treatment or condition label denotes: in vitro stimulation with specific CMV peptide epitopes to enrich CMV-specific T cells. Sequenced material: CD8+ T cells from cultured PBMCs, taken from culture after CMV antigen stimulation. The clonotype originates from a human donor in good health (CMV status not recorded). Some clones in this sample may be carry-over from other donors' samples.

The nucleotide sequence is TGCGCCAGCAGCCCGGGACCAGCTTCGGCCCAGCATTTT. Translated, it reads CASSPGPASAQHF. This chain is built from TRBV10-2 and TRBJ1-5; the D gene is possibly TRBD1, with 5 bases matching. V loses 6 bases of germline sequence and J loses 11 bases, and the interval between the two ends is 17 bases. Inclusive of the bounding cysteine and phenylalanine, the CDR3 is 13 residues long. The kept DNA is CDR3 alone, 39 bases in frame from the first base. The germline V gene yields WSHSY for CDR1 and SAAADI for CDR2.